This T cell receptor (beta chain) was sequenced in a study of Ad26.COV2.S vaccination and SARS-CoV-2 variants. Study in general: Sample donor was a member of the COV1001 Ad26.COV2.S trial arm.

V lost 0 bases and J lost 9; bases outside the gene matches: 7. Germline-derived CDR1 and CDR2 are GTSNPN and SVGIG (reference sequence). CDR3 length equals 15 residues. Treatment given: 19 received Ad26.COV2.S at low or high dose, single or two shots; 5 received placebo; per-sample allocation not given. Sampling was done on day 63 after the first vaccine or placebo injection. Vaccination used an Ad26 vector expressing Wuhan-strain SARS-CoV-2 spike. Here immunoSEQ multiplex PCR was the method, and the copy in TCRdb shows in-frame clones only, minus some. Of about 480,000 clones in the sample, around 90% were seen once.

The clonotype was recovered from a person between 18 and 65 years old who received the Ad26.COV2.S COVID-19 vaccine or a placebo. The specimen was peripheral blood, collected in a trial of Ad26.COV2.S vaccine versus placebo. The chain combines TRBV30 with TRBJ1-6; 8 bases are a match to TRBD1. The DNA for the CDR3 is TGTGCCTGGAGTGTTAGTGGACAGGGCGGTTCACCCCTCCACTTT. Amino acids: CAWSVSGQGGSPLHF. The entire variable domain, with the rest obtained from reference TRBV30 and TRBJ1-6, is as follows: SQTIHQWPATLVQPVGSPLSLECTVEGTSNPNLYWYRQAAGRGLQLLFYSVGIGQISSEVPQNLSASRPQDRQFILSSKKLLLSDSGFYLCAWSVSGQGGSPLHFGNGTRLTVT.